The source of this T cell receptor (beta chain) is a study of beta chain features in type 1 diabetes. Of the isolated RNA, all was reverse transcribed, and so the sequenced material was expressed TCRB transcripts. Average reads for naive, central memory and regulatory T cell samples were about 3.57 million. TCRdb keeps only in-frame clones here, not all; method: immunoSEQ multiplex PCR. The data contain a few hundred thousand clones, around an eighth of them singletons. Findings and caveats of the study: PCR might pick shorter templates more often, in the same way for patients and controls. Moderately but significantly shorter TCRB CDR3s were found in Type 1 diabetes patients in all four CD4+ subsets. Resolution of whether HLA type affects TCRB rearrangement was not achieved here.

In this sample, this clone turned up a few times. Its antigen is currently unknown. Trimming left V 0 bases short and J 0 bases short, with 8 bases between. The CDR3 contains 15 residues. The germline V gene encodes CDR1 SGHDN and CDR2 FVKESK. The clonotype originates from a man between 25 and 39 years old with type 1 diabetes. The chain carries TRBV14 and TRBJ1-1, with D perhaps TRBD1 (5 bases). Sequenced material: naive CD4+ T cells from blood. CDR3 sequence reads: CASSQDQGMNTEAFF. The CDR3 DNA sequence: TGTGCCAGCAGCCAAGATCAGGGTATGAACACTGAAGCTTTCTTT. Drawing the rest from reference TRBV14 and TRBJ1-1, the complete variable domain is EAGVTQFPSHSVIEKGQTVTLRCDPISGHDNLYWYRRVMGKEIKFLLHFVKESKQDESGMPNNRFLAERTGGTYSTLKVQPAELEDSGVYFCASSQDQGMNTEAFFGQGTRLTVV.